Listed here is a single TCR beta chain. The sample belongs to a study of PD-L1 blockade in urothelial cancer. Study-wide background: Blood analysis was done at 3 weeks (second dose) and 6 weeks after treatment began.

CDR1 and CDR2 from the germline V gene are LGHNA and YSLEER. This CDR3 has 15 amino acids. The trim removed 0 bases at V and 7 bases at J, leaving 4 bases unmatched. Clones were read by immunoSEQ multiplex PCR, and TCRdb kept only the in-frame ones, dropping some. The table has 20,000 to 25,000 clones, 90% seen once; the top ten hold 15% to 20%. The V and J genes are TRBV4-3 and TRBJ1-2, with 11 bases lining up with TRBD1. This receptor was identified in a woman between 55 and 75 years old with urothelial cancer. Sequenced here: PBMCs, sampled around atezolizumab (anti-PD-L1) treatment. The CDR3: CASSQERTGGGGYTF. The CDR3 DNA is TGCGCCAGCAGCCAAGAGAGGACAGGGGGCGGTGGCTACACCTTC.